Below, 18 T cell receptor beta chains from the same sample are listed, as sequenced in a study of PD-L1 blockade in urothelial cancer. Sample time point: pretreatment peripheral blood. Method: immunoSEQ multiplex PCR; TCRdb's copy keeps in-frame clones and lacks some. The sample has about 63,000 clones; roughly 80% are singletons. Sample: PBMCs, taken around atezolizumab (anti-PD-L1) treatment. All receptors derive from a man in his 70s with urothelial cancer.

The chain combines TRBV5-8 with TRBJ1-6; D is unclear. V shed 0 bases and J shed 10 bases, with 8 bases lying between them. CDR3 length: 13 amino acids. CDR1 is SGHTS, CDR2 YDEGEE, per germline. CDR3 amino acids: CASSLEGRSPLHF. The CDR3 nucleotides read TGTGCCAGCAGCTTGGAAGGGAGGTCACCCCTCCACTTT.

The V and J genes are TRBV18 and TRBJ1-2, with 10 bases lining up with TRBD1. The V gene's germline CDR1 is KGHSH and CDR2 LQKENI. V dropped 4 bases and J dropped 7; count of bases not matched to a gene: 9. The CDR3 covers 15 residues. The CDR3 region is CASSLGPGQGFGYTF. DNA for the CDR3: TGTGCCAGCTCACTTGGGCCGGGACAGGGGTTTGGCTACACCTTC.

The chain recombines TRBV18 with TRBJ1-1; TRBD1 matches 8 bases. This CDR3 is 14 amino acids long. CDR1 and CDR2 (germline): KGHSH, LQKENI. Trimming at V came to 4 bases and at J to 1 base, leaving 2 bases not matched to a gene. The CDR3 bases are TGTGCCAGCTCACGGGGACAGGAGAACACTGAAGCTTTCTTT. This sequence encodes CASSRGQENTEAFF.

Here the CDR3 DNA reads TGCGCCAGCAGCATACAGGGGGACACTGAAGCTTTCTTT. Translating it yields CASSIQGDTEAFF. The chain couples TRBV5-1 to TRBJ1-1; 8 bases are a match to TRBD1. The CDR3 contains 13 residues. The ends lost 4 bases at V and 3 bases at J; junction bases unmatched: 2. Germline V gene lookup returns CDR1 SGHRS and CDR2 YFSETQ.

The genes are TRBV28 and TRBJ1-2; perhaps TRBD1 as D (6 bases). V lost 3 bases and J 6 bases, leaving 11 bases between the germline ends. The CDR3 loop spans 13 amino acids. CDR1 MDHEN and CDR2 SYDVKM come from the germline V gene. The CDR3 DNA is TGTGCCAGCAGTTTGGCACAGGGAGATGGCTACACCTTC. Translation gives CASSLAQGDGYTF.

This chain joins TRBV19 and TRBJ2-3, with 15 bases matching TRBD2. The CDR3 length is 16 residues. Germline CDR1 reads LNHDA; CDR2 reads SQIVND (reference sequence). Losses at the gene ends were 5 bases for V and 5 bases for J; bases not matched to a gene: 5. The CDR3 sequence is CASSPPGLAGGDTQYF. CDR3 coding DNA: TGTGCCAGTAGTCCTCCGGGACTAGCGGGGGGAGATACGCAGTATTTT.

This clone has only one observation. V is TRBV13 and J is TRBJ2-1; D may be TRBD1 (5 bases). CDR1 is PRHDT and CDR2 is FYEKMQ in the germline V gene (reference sequence). The ends were cut back, 3 bases at V and 4 bases at J, with 7 bases in the middle. CDR3 length: 13 residues. CDR3 nucleotide sequence: TGTGCCAGCAGCTTCAGACAGTACAATGAGCAGTTCTTC. It codes for CASSFRQYNEQFF.

The chain couples TRBV29-1 to TRBJ1-4; the D gene is possibly TRBD1 (6 bases). This CDR3 comprises 14 residues. V lost 5 bases and J lost 3, with 13 bases in between. Germline V gene data show CDR1 as SQVTM and CDR2 as ANQGSEA. CDR3 sequence reads: CSVTTGLANEKLFF. In nucleotides, the CDR3 is TGCAGCGTTACAACAGGGTTGGCTAATGAAAAACTGTTTTTT.

This chain uses TRBV6-5 with TRBJ2-5; D call uncertain. Looked up from germline, CDR1 is MNHEY and CDR2 is SVGAGI. V gave up 3 bases and J gave up 4 bases, with 3 bases separating them. The CDR3 is 11 residues long. For the CDR3, the DNA is TGTGCCAGCAGTTATATAGAGACCCAGTACTTC. Encoded protein: CASSYIETQYF.

V and J are TRBV9 and TRBJ2-1; 7 bases are a match to TRBD1. The CDR3 has 14 amino acids. Germline V gene sequence: CDR1 SGDLS, CDR2 YYNGEE. The ends lost 0 bases at V and 5 bases at J; junction bases unmatched: 2. This chain's CDR3 is CASSVGGQNNEQFF. The CDR3 nucleotides read TGTGCCAGCAGCGTAGGGGGACAGAACAATGAGCAGTTCTTC.

This sequence joins TRBV7-6 and TRBJ1-6; D not certain. Germline CDR1 is SGHVS and CDR2 is FNYEAQ. This CDR3 region has 14 residues. V shed 6 bases and J shed 1 base, with 7 bases lying between them. Here the CDR3 reads CASSPGSYNSPLHF. CDR3 in DNA: TGTGCCAGCAGTCCGGGATCCTATAATTCACCCCTCCACTTT.

The V call is TRBV4-1, the J call TRBJ2-3; TRBD2 agrees at 10 bases. V lost 1 base to trimming and J lost 4 bases; unmatched junction nucleotides: 8. CDR1 and CDR2 from the germline V gene are MGHRA and YSYEKL. This CDR3 has 17 amino acids. DNA of the CDR3: TGCGCCAGCAGCCAAGTCAAACTAGCGGGGACATCAGATACGCAGTATTTT. It is translated as CASSQVKLAGTSDTQYF.

The rearrangement uses TRBV15 and TRBJ2-5, with a weak D call TRBD2 (5 bases). Germline values: CDR1 LNHNV, CDR2 YYDKDF (reference sequence). Between the trimmed V and J ends, which lost 5 bases and 4 bases, there was a span of 14 bases. CDR3 size: 14 residues. CDR3 sequence (DNA): TGTGCCACCAGCGCCCAACTAGTTGGAGAGACCCAGTACTTC. The encoded protein is CATSAQLVGETQYF.

J is TRBJ1-5 and V is TRBV6-6; 8 nucleotides match TRBD1. Germline V gene data show CDR1 as MNHNY and CDR2 as SVGAGI (reference sequence). J was trimmed by 6 bases and V by 5 bases; bases with no gene match: 6. CDR3 length: 14 amino acids. CDR3 residues: CASSDTGGGQPQHF. DNA for the CDR3: TGTGCCAGCAGTGACACAGGGGGTGGTCAGCCCCAGCATTTT.

This clone was counted between two and nine times. The chain combines TRBV19 with TRBJ1-6; 7 nucleotides match TRBD1. CDR1 is LNHDA and CDR2 is SQIVND in the germline V gene (reference sequence). There are 18 residues in the CDR3. The trim removed 6 bases at V and 7 bases at J, leaving 18 bases unmatched. This chain's CDR3 is CASSSPLDGAGGNSPLHF. CDR3 sequence (DNA): TGTGCCAGTAGCTCACCTCTTGACGGGGCAGGGGGGAATTCACCCCTCCACTTT.

The chain links TRBV6-6 to TRBJ2-3; 10 bases match TRBD2. Germline V gene data show CDR1 as MNHNY and CDR2 as SVGAGI (reference sequence). The V gene end was trimmed by 7 bases and the J gene end by 5 bases; junction bases not matched to a gene: 9. CDR3 length equals 15 residues. The CDR3 coding sequence is TGTGCCAGCACCCCCAGCGGGAGGGCCGGAGATACGCAGTATTTT. Translation: CASTPSGRAGDTQYF.

This clone was found a few times. The gene calls are TRBV7-6 and TRBJ1-6; D not resolved. In germline, CDR1 is SGHVS, CDR2 FNYEAQ. Trimming took 0 bases from V and 9 from J, leaving 6 bases between them. The CDR3 contains 13 residues. CDR3 nucleotide sequence: TGTGCCAGCAGCTTAGCTTGGCTTTCACCCCTCCACTTT. It codes for CASSLAWLSPLHF.

The rearrangement uses TRBV2 and TRBJ2-7; D remains ambiguous. This CDR3 is 12 amino acids long. CDR1 is SNHLY and CDR2 is FYNNEI in the germline V gene. Trimming pared 11 bases from V and 2 bases from J, leaving 13 bases between. CDR3 protein: CAVPGSAYEQYF. Written as DNA, the CDR3 is TGTGCCGTACCGGGTTCGGCCTACGAGCAGTACTTC.